The source of this T cell receptor beta chain is a study of blood T cells in healthy people across ages. General study findings and limits: Significant beta diversity loss was already apparent by age approximately 38, declining roughly linearly. Comparison with aged donors showed that long-lived donors had more naive CD4+ cells and higher diversity.

This clonotype was observed a few times. The antigen remains unidentified. Then a second PCR, running about 6 to 12 cycles, was carried out with a sample-barcoded 5' primer and a J-beta primer mix. Via MiXCR, TCRdb re-called the 5' RACE reads, giving one row per CDR3 protein. The repertoire holds approximately 580,000 distinct CDR3 sequences, with about 25% as singletons. There were healthy Caucasian individuals from Russia, aged 6 to 90, serving as donors. This sample was also put to use in a study of T cells of mothers and their children.

This sequence was found in a boy between 10 and 17 years old in good health. The sample comprised blood.

The CDR3 DNA follows: TGTGCCAGCAGCTACGGGACAAGCGAAAAACTGTTTTTT. Amino acid sequence: CASSYGTSEKLFF. This chain connects TRBV7-9 to TRBJ1-4; TRBD1 is a possible D gene (6 bases). Trimming pared 4 bases from V and 8 bases from J, leaving 11 bases between. Germline CDR1 is SEHNR and CDR2 is FQNEAQ (reference sequence). The CDR3 spans 13 residues.